Presented here are 15 T cell receptor beta chains from one specimen sequenced in a study of cytomegalovirus exposure and HLA in healthy donors. 13 Jbeta primers and 60 Vbeta primers were used for the PCR. This table comes from immunoSEQ multiplex PCR, and its TCRdb copy is limited to in-frame clones, with some not included. Among tens of thousands of clones listed, 60% to 75% were seen once. Specimen: PBMCs. The receptors come from a middle-aged man in good health and CMV-seropositive.

V gene TRBV4-1 combines with J gene TRBJ2-5, with D perhaps TRBD1 (5 bases). V was cut by 3 bases and J by 5 bases, with 10 bases left in between. The CDR3 is made up of 13 amino acids. CDR1 and CDR2 from the germline V gene are MGHRA and YSYEKL. The DNA of the CDR3 is TGCGCCAGCAGCCAGGTCCACAGGGAGACCCAGTACTTC. As protein: CASSQVHRETQYF.

This chain connects TRBV9 to TRBJ2-1; D is ambiguous. The V end lost 3 bases, the J end lost 4 bases, and 5 bases lay between the germline ends. The CDR3 totals 12 residues. Germline assignment: CDR1 SGDLS and CDR2 YYNGEE. The CDR3 sequence is CASSAIYNEQFF. The CDR3 DNA reads TGTGCCAGCAGCGCTATATACAATGAGCAGTTCTTC.

This clone appeared a single time. The chain combines TRBV9 with TRBJ1-4; D unresolved. Germline CDR1 and CDR2: SGDLS and YYNGEE. V was pared by 7 bases and J by 0 bases, with 7 bases between. This CDR3 comprises 13 residues. In nucleotides, the CDR3 is TGTGCCAGCGGAGATGCAACTAATGAAAAACTGTTTTTT. This encodes CASGDATNEKLFF.

This clone has a handful of counts. This sequence joins TRBV5-5 and TRBJ1-1, with D perhaps TRBD1 (5 bases). Trimming left V 5 bases short and J 8 bases short, with 16 bases between. This CDR3 has 13 residues. Germline V gene data show CDR1 as SGHKS and CDR2 as YYEKEE (reference sequence). The CDR3 nucleotides read TGTGCCAGCAGACGCGGGGGACGGCGAGAAGCTTTCTTT. Protein: CASRRGGRREAFF.

This clone was seen a few times. The rearrangement links TRBV6-1 to TRBJ1-6; D unclear. Per the germline V gene, CDR1 is MNHNS and CDR2 is SASEGT. The CDR3 runs to 15 residues. V was shortened by 8 bases and J by 10 bases, with 21 bases between the two germline ends. CDR3 DNA sequence: TGTGCCAGCCACACCTACCATACTGAGGGCTCACCCCTCCACTTT. This sequence encodes CASHTYHTEGSPLHF.

This clone has a handful of counts. V gene TRBV19 combines with J gene TRBJ1-1; the D gene is possibly TRBD1 (6 bases). The CDR3 has 17 residues. Germline CDR1 LNHDA, CDR2 SQIVND (reference sequence). With 3 bases removed from V and 0 bases from J, the gap between germline ends came to 17 bases. CDR3 in amino acids: CASSIEQGSGMNTEAFF. The CDR3 DNA reads TGTGCCAGTAGTATTGAACAGGGTTCAGGCATGAACACTGAAGCTTTCTTT.

V gene TRBV6-5 combines with J gene TRBJ2-5, with 10 bases lining up with TRBD1. Germline V gene sequence: CDR1 MNHEY, CDR2 SVGAGI. The CDR3 loop spans 15 amino acids. V lost 2 bases to trimming and J lost 5 bases; unmatched junction nucleotides: 5. CDR3 residues: CASSYRQGARETQYF. The CDR3 nucleotides read TGTGCCAGCAGTTACCGACAGGGGGCGCGGGAGACCCAGTACTTC.

This clone was found once. The genes are TRBV7-9 and TRBJ2-7, with 10 bases aligning to TRBD1. The germline V gene encodes CDR1 SEHNR and CDR2 FQNEAQ (reference sequence). The CDR3 consists of 14 residues. Trimming cost V 3 bases and J 3 bases; bases outside gene matches: 2. CDR3 in amino acids: CASSFGTGVYEQYF. The DNA of the CDR3 is TGTGCCAGCAGCTTCGGGACAGGGGTCTACGAGCAGTACTTC.

The V and J genes are TRBV6-5 and TRBJ2-2; D unresolved. V was trimmed by 6 bases and J by 7 bases, leaving 6 bases between them. The V gene's germline CDR1 is MNHEY and CDR2 SVGAGI. The CDR3 runs 11 residues. The CDR3: CASRSYGELFF. The CDR3 bases are TGTGCCAGCAGGTCTTACGGGGAGCTGTTTTTT.

This clone was counted once. The J gene is TRBJ2-2, the V gene TRBV5-1, with D unclear. In germline, CDR1 is SGHRS, CDR2 YFSETQ. The V end lost 4 bases, the J end lost 3 bases, and 10 bases lay between the germline ends. The CDR3 consists of 14 residues. The CDR3 is CASSPRPDTGELFF. Here the CDR3 DNA reads TGCGCCAGCAGCCCCCGTCCCGACACCGGGGAGCTGTTTTTT.

This sequence joins TRBV9 and TRBJ2-2, with 9 nucleotides matching TRBD1. V lost 3 bases to trimming and J lost 7 bases; unmatched junction nucleotides: 10. Looked up from germline, CDR1 is SGDLS and CDR2 is YYNGEE. The CDR3 loop spans 16 amino acids. CDR3 sequence (DNA): TGTGCCAGCAGCGGGGGACAGGGTAGAAATAGCGGGGAGCTGTTTTTT. It codes for CASSGGQGRNSGELFF. The full variable domain, in which reference TRBV9 and TRBJ2-2 provide the parts outside the CDR3, is DSGVTQTPKHLITATGQRVTLRCSPRSGDLSVYWYQQSLDQGLQFLIQYYNGEERAKGNILERFSAQQFPDLHSELNLSSLELGDSALYFCASSGGQGRNSGELFFGEGSRLTVL.

The chain has TRBV30 and TRBJ1-4; perhaps TRBD1 as D (5 bases). CDR1 GTSNPN and CDR2 SVGIG come from the germline V gene (reference sequence). Trimming stripped 3 bases from V and 4 bases from J, with 12 bases between. The CDR3 has 14 residues. This chain's CDR3 is CAWSTGVLNEKLFF. DNA of the CDR3: TGTGCCTGGAGCACAGGCGTTCTTAATGAAAAACTGTTTTTT.

The table lists this clone with a count of one. This chain uses TRBV21-1 with TRBJ2-2; the table's D call of TRBD2 was not tested on the DNA. TRBV21-1 is described as a pseudogene. The CDR3 runs to 12 residues. The CDR3, as DNA: TGTGCCAGCAGCAATTTCGGGAGGGAGCTGTTTTTT. Amino acid sequence: CASSNFGRELFF.

The chain employs TRBV5-6 and TRBJ1-6; TRBD1 is a possible D gene (5 bases). Germline CDR1 reads SGHDT; CDR2 reads YYEEEE. The CDR3 totals 15 residues. V dropped 0 bases and J dropped 5 bases, with 9 bases sitting between them. For the CDR3, the DNA is TGTGCCAGCAGCTTGGAACAGGCGGATAATTCACCCCTCCACTTT. Translated: CASSLEQADNSPLHF.

The rearrangement joins TRBV7-3 to TRBJ2-1, with 11 bases identical to TRBD2. Per the germline V gene, CDR1 is SGHTA and CDR2 is FQGTGA. The CDR3 is made up of 16 amino acids. The V gene end was trimmed by 4 bases and the J gene end by 7 bases; junction bases not matched to a gene: 9. DNA for the CDR3: TGTGCCAGCAGCTACGTTAGCGGGGGGGCCGGGAATGAGCAGTTCTTC. Residues: CASSYVSGGAGNEQFF.